The TCR beta chain under discussion was sequenced for a study of T cells after yellow fever vaccination (dated by TCRdb to between 2018 and 2021). Describing the broader study: Libraries from fractions with low cell numbers were prepared with the SMART-Seq v4 Ultra Low Input RNA kit. The cohort comprised two healthy male donors, one aged 18 to 30 and one aged 30 to 40 years. To track T-cell clones before and after primary and booster YFV17D yellow fever vaccination, bulk TCR alpha and beta repertoires were sequenced longitudinally. Blood was drawn at multiple timepoints before and after primary and secondary immunization, with bulk PBMC replicates and cell subsets isolated. The investigation overall reported the following: Because only a couple of donors were included in the study, the extent to which the findings can be generalized is limited. Computational filtering was needed because FACS-sorted repertoires could contain abundant contaminating clonotypes from the bulk population. Compared with the primary T-cell response, the secondary T-cell response was faster but weaker, reaching its peak on day 5 rather than on day 15. After the booster, most clones that had expanded after primary vaccination were detected again (approximately 97% of CD4 and under 90% of CD8), suggesting broad maintenance of memory. A small share of clonotypes occurred in both CD4 and CD8 compartments, likely arising from convergent recombination.

In this sample, this clonotype turned up many times. No cognate antigen has been identified for it. No much larger clone exists at a distance of one base, and base qualities are not known. The CDR3 sequence holds 15 residues, the cysteine and phenylalanine included. The entry retains the CDR3 DNA only, 45 bases that are in frame from base 1. V is shortened by 4 bases, J by 5 bases, and the region joining them spans 17 bases. Reading the germline V gene gives CDR1 MGHRA and CDR2 YSYEKL. Sequenced using an Illumina NovaSeq 6000. TCR cDNA was made using 5'RACE template switching, a step that added a universal primer site and unique molecular identifiers. cDNA synthesis was primed from both the TCR alpha and TCR beta constant segments. Library amplification used two PCR steps, and the second PCR step added sample barcodes and sequencing adapters. Sequencing of libraries was done on Illumina HiSeq 2500 (2x100 bp) or NovaSeq (2x150 bp). The original pipeline was this. Demultiplexing of reads and collapsing into UMI consensus sequences were performed with MIGEC, and V(D)J alignment was carried out with MiXCR. Clonotypes responding to the vaccine were identified with edgeR on replicate PBMC samples, with the criteria of FDR below 0.01 and a log2 fold change above 5 up to day 15. Each bulk clonotype was labeled CD4 or CD8 based on which sequenced repertoire, CD4 or CD8, contained the clonotype at higher abundance. TCRdb reran the public reads through fastp at Q25 and MiXCR, keeping productive beta chains. Each entry is one CDR3 protein sequence, shown with its most common DNA and genes. TCRdb, not the authors, supplied the V and J calls. In all, the sample holds 300,000 to 350,000 distinct CDR3 sequences, and 3.5% to 4.5% of those were seen once. Around 24% of the sample comes from the top ten.

Explained via the paper, the treatment or condition label denotes: live attenuated yellow fever vaccine strain. Two biological replicates of bulk PBMCs were collected at each blood-draw timepoint. PBMCs were isolated from peripheral blood using a standard Ficoll-Paque protocol. TriZol was used to extract RNA from bulk PBMCs, from CD4 and CD8 fractions, and from dextramer-positive and dextramer-negative fractions. The sequence is built from TRBV4-1 and TRBJ2-5, with no confident D gene call. The source is a man aged 18 to 35 who received the YFV17D yellow fever vaccine. Here the sequenced sample was PBMCs, taken 5 days after the yellow fever booster vaccination. The encoded CDR3 is CASSPEADGRETQYF. The sequenced DNA: TGCGCCAGCAGCCCCGAGGCGGACGGGCGGGAGACCCAGTACTTC.